This passage covers 8 T cell receptor beta chains from one sample sequenced in a study of cytomegalovirus exposure and HLA in healthy donors. A multiplex PCR was run with 60 Vbeta primers and 13 Jbeta primers. Sequencing used immunoSEQ multiplex PCR; TCRdb keeps in-frame clones, though not all of them. Counted here are more than 80,000 clones, roughly four fifths occurring once; the ten biggest clones make up around 2.7%. Sequenced input: PBMCs. Receptor source: a male donor in good health and CMV-seropositive.

As for this clone: Its ends do not fully match the called genes, so a read error is possible. The chain has TRBV19 and TRBJ1-2; no definite D call. This CDR3 is 15 amino acids long. Germline CDR1 reads LNHDA; CDR2 reads SQIVND (reference sequence). The CDR3 is CASSILTGRGYGYPF. The CDR3 DNA follows: TGTGCCAGTAGTATCCTAACTGGGCGGGGTTATGGCTACCCCTTC.

In this sample, this clone turned up a few times. This chain joins TRBV30 and TRBJ1-3, with TRBD1 identical over 12 bases. Germline values: CDR1 GTSNPN, CDR2 SVGIG (reference sequence). J lost 0 bases, V lost 4 bases, and 7 bases had no gene match. There are 17 residues in the CDR3. The CDR3 DNA is TGTGCCTGGACTTCCGGGACAGGGGGCCTCTCTGGAAACACCATATATTTT. Amino acid sequence: CAWTSGTGGLSGNTIYF.

This rearrangement joins TRBV10-3 to TRBJ2-7, with 12 bases identical to TRBD2. CDR1 ENHRY and CDR2 SYGVKD come from the germline V gene. The CDR3 has 15 residues. V dropped 3 bases and J dropped 6; count of bases not matched to a gene: 6. The CDR3 reads CAISDSETSGSEQYF. The CDR3 DNA sequence: TGTGCCATCAGTGATTCCGAGACTAGCGGGAGCGAGCAGTACTTC.

The rearrangement uses TRBV18 and TRBJ2-7, with TRBD1 as a possible D gene (6 bases). The V gene lost 3 bases and the J gene lost 1 base, with 10 bases spanning the gap. There are 14 residues in the CDR3. CDR1 is KGHSH and CDR2 is LQKENI in the germline V gene. The CDR3 sequence is CASSPPTGSYEQYF. In nucleotides, the CDR3 is TGTGCCAGCTCACCTCCGACAGGTTCCTACGAGCAGTACTTC.

V gene TRBV27 combines with J gene TRBJ2-2; 14 bases are shared with TRBD2. CDR1 and CDR2 (germline): MNHEY, SMNVEV (reference sequence). V shed 7 bases, J shed 5 bases, and the junction held 18 bases outside the gene matches. This CDR3 has 20 residues. The CDR3 DNA follows: TGTGCCAGCACCTACTCCGGGGGACTAGCGGGGGTCAGGGTGACCGGGGAGCTGTTTTTT. Translating gives CASTYSGGLAGVRVTGELFF.

The gene calls are TRBV5-1 and TRBJ2-5; D call uncertain. Germline CDR1 SGHRS, CDR2 YFSETQ. V was clipped by 4 bases and J by 1 base, with 11 bases between them. This CDR3 spans 14 amino acids. The CDR3 DNA reads as TGCGCCAGCAGCCGGTCTGATGGCCAAGAGACCCAGTACTTC. This sequence encodes CASSRSDGQETQYF.

Written as DNA, the CDR3 is TGTGCCAGCAGCGTAGAACAGCTGAACACTGAAGCTTTCTTT. Residues: CASSVEQLNTEAFF. The chain couples TRBV9 to TRBJ1-1; no reliable D call. CDR1 is SGDLS and CDR2 is YYNGEE in the germline V gene. With 0 bases removed from V and 0 bases from J, the gap between germline ends came to 6 bases. The CDR3 extends over 14 amino acids.

J is TRBJ1-6 and V is TRBV6-1; D is uncertain. The CDR3 is 11 residues long. Germline CDR1 and CDR2: MNHNS and SASEGT. The germline V and J ends were trimmed by 8 bases and 7 bases, with 6 bases remaining between them. This chain's CDR3 is CASVQNSPLHF. CDR3 nucleotides: TGTGCCAGCGTTCAGAATTCACCCCTCCACTTT.